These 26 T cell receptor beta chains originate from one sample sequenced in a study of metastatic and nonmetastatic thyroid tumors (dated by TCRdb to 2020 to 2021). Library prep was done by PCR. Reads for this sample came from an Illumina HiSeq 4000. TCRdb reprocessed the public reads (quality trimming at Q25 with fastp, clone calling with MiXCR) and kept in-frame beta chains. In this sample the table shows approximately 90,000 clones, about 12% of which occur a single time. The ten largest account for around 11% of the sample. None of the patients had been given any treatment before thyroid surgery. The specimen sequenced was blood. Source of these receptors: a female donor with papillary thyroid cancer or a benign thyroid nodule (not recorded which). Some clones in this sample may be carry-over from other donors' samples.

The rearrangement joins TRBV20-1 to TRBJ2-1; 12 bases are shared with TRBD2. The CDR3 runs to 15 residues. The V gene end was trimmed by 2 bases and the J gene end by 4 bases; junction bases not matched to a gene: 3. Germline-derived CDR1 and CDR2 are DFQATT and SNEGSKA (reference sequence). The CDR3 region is CSARLLAGGYNEQFF. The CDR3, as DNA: TGCAGTGCTAGACTACTAGCGGGGGGATACAATGAGCAGTTCTTC.

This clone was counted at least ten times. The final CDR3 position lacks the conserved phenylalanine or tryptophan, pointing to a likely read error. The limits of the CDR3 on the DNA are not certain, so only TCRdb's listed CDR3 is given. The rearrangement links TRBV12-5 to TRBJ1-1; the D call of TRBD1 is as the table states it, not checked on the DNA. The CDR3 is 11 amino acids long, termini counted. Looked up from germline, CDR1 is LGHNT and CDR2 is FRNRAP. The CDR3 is CASGLPRDDFL.

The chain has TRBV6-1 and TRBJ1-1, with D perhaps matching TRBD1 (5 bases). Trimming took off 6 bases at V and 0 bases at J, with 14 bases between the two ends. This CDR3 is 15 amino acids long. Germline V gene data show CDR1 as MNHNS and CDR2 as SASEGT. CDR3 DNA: TGTGCCAGCAGCCCCCACGGGACGGTGAACACTGAAGCTTTCTTT. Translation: CASSPHGTVNTEAFF.

The CDR3 DNA reads as TGTGCCAGCAGCAACAACTGGGGGGACACTGAAGCTTTCTTT. It codes for CASSNNWGDTEAFF. The chain combines TRBV28 with TRBJ1-1; possible D gene TRBD1, 5 bases. CDR3 length equals 14 residues. CDR1 and CDR2 (germline): MDHEN, SYDVKM. V was trimmed by 6 bases and J by 3 bases, leaving 14 bases between them.

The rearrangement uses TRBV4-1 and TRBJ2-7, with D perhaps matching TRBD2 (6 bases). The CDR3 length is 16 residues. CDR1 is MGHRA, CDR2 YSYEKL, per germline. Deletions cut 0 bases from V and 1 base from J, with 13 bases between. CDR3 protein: CASSQDPGVPSYEQYF. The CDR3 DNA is TGCGCCAGCAGCCAAGATCCGGGAGTCCCTTCCTACGAGCAGTACTTC.

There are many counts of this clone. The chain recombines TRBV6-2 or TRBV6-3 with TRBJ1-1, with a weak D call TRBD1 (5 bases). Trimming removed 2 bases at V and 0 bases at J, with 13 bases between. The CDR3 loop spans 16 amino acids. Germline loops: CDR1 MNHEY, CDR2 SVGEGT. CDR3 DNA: TGTGCCAGCAGTTACAGAAGGGGCGACTTGAACACTGAAGCTTTCTTT. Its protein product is CASSYRRGDLNTEAFF.

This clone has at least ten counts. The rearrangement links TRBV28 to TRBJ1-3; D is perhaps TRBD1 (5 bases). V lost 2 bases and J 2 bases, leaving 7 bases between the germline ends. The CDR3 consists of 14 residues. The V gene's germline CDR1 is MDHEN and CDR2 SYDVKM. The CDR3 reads CASSLGGAGNTIYF. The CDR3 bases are TGTGCCAGCAGTTTAGGAGGGGCTGGAAACACCATATATTTT. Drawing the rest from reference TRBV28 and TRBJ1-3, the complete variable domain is DVKVTQSSRYLVKRTGEKVFLECVQDMDHENMFWYRQDPGLGLRLIYFSYDVKMKEKGDIPEGYSVSREKKERFSLILESASTNQTSMYLCASSLGGAGNTIYFGEGSWLTVV.

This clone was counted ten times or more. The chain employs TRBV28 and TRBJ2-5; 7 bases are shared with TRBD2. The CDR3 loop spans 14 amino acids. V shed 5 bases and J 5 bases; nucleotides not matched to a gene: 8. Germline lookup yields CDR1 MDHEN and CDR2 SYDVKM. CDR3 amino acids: CASSPGGILETQYF. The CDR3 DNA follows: TGTGCCAGCAGTCCCGGGGGGATTCTGGAGACCCAGTACTTC.

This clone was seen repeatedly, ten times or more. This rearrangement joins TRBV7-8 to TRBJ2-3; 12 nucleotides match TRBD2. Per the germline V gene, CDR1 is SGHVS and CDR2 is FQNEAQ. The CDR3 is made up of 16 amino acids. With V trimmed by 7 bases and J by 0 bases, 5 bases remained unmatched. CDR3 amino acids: CASTWTSGTSTDTQYF. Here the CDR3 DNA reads TGTGCCAGCACCTGGACTAGCGGGACTAGCACAGATACGCAGTATTTT.

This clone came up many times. CDR3 in DNA: TGTGCCAGCTCACCCAATCTTGAGCAGTTCTTC. Translating it yields CASSPNLEQFF. V is TRBV18 and J is TRBJ2-1, with unresolved D. The CDR3 consists of 11 residues. CDR1 KGHSH and CDR2 LQKENI come from the germline V gene. Trimming stripped 3 bases from V and 9 bases from J, with 6 bases between.

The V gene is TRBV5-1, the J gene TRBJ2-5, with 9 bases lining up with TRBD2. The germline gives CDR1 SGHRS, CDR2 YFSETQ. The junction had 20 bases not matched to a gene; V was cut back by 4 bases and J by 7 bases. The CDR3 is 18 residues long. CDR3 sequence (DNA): TGCGCCAGCAGCCCCCTACGAGTAGCGGGAGTGAGTTTAGGGACCCAGTACTTC. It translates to CASSPLRVAGVSLGTQYF.

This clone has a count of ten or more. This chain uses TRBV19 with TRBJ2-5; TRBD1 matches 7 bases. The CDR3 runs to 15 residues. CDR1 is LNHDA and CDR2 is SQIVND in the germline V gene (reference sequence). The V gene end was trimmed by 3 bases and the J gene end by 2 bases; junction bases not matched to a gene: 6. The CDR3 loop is CASSIYRGPQETQYF. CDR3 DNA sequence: TGTGCCAGTAGTATCTACAGGGGCCCACAAGAGACCCAGTACTTC. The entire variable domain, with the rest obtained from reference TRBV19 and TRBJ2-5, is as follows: DGGITQSPKYLFRKEGQNVTLSCEQNLNHDAMYWYRQDPGQGLRLIYYSQIVNDFQKGDIAEGYSVSREKKESFPLTVTSAQKNPTAFYLCASSIYRGPQETQYFGPGTRLLVL.

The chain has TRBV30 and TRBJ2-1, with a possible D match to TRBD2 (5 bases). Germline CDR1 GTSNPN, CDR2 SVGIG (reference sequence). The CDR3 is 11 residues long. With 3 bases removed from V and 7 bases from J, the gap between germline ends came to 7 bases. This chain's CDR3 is CAWSPGNEQFF. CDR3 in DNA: TGTGCCTGGAGCCCGGGGAATGAGCAGTTCTTC.

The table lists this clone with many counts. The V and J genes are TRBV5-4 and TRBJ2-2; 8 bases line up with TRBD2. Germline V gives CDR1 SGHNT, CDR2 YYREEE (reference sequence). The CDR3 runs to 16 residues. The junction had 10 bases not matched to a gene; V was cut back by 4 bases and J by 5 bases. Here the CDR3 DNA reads TGTGCCAGCAGCCCGGGGGGGGGGAGCGGGACCGGGGAGCTGTTTTTT. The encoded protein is CASSPGGGSGTGELFF.

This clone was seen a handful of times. The CDR3 region is CASSLLSNYGYTF. The CDR3 region has the DNA TGTGCCAGCAGCCTGCTTTCTAACTATGGCTACACCTTC. The chain employs TRBV28 and TRBJ1-2; D is uncertain. The CDR3 runs to 13 residues. V lost 6 bases and J lost 0, with 8 bases in between. Germline-derived CDR1 and CDR2 are MDHEN and SYDVKM.

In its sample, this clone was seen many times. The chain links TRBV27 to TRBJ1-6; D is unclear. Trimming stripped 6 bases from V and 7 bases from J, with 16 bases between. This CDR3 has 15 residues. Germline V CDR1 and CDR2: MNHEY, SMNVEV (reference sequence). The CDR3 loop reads CASSPTRGFNSPLHF. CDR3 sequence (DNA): TGTGCCAGCAGCCCAACCCGCGGGTTCAATTCACCCCTCCACTTT.

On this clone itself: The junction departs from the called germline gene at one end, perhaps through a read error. DNA of the CDR3: TGCGCCAGCAGCCAAGATGCGGGGACGGCTCATTCACCCCTTCACTTT. Amino acid sequence: CASSQDAGTAHSPLHF. V usage is TRBV4-3 and J usage is TRBJ1-6; possibly TRBD1 for D (5 bases). CDR1 is LGHNA and CDR2 is YSLEER in the germline V gene. CDR3 length equals 16 residues.

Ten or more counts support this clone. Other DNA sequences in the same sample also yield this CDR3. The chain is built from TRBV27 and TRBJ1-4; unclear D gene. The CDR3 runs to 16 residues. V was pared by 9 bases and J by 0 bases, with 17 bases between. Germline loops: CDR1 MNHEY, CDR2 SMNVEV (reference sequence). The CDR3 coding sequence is TGTGCCAGTAGTCTCCATTGGGGTTCAACTAATGAAAAACTGTTTTTT. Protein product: CASSLHWGSTNEKLFF.

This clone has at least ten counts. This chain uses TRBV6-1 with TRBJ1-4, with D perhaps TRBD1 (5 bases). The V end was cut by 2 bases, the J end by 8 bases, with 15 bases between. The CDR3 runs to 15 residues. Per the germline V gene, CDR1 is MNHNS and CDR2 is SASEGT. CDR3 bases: TGTGCCAGCAGTGAACCGGGACTGGGAGACGAAAAACTGTTTTTT. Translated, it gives CASSEPGLGDEKLFF.

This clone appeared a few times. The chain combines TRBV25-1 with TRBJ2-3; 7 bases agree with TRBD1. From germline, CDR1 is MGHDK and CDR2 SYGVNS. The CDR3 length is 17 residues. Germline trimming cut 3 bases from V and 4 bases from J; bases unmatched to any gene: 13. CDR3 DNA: TGTGCCAGCAGTGACTACGTGGGACAGAGGGCCGCAGATACGCAGTATTTT. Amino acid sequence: CASSDYVGQRAADTQYF. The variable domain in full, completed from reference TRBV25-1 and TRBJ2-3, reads EADIYQTPRYLVIGTGKKITLECSQTMGHDKMYWYQQDPGMELHLIHYSYGVNSTEKGDLSSESTVSRIRTEHFPLTLESARPSHTSQYLCASSDYVGQRAADTQYFGPGTRLTVL.

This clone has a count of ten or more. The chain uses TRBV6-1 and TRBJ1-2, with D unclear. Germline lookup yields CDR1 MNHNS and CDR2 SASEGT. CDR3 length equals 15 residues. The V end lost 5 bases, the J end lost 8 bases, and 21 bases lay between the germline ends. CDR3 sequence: CASSPRRPEVLGYTF. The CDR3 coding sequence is TGTGCCAGCAGTCCTCGCCGACCGGAAGTGTTAGGCTACACCTTC.

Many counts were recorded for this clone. CDR3 protein: CASSLGVWTEAFF. CDR3 nucleotide sequence: TGTGCCAGCAGTTTAGGGGTTTGGACTGAAGCTTTCTTT. This chain connects TRBV27 to TRBJ1-1, with D unresolved. This CDR3 is 13 amino acids long. Trimming left V 2 bases short and J 5 bases short, with 9 bases between. CDR1 and CDR2 (germline): MNHEY, SMNVEV (reference sequence).

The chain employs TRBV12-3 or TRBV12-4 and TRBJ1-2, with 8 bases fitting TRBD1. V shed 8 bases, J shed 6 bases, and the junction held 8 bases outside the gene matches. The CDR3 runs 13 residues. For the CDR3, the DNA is TGTGCCAGCCGTTCAAACAGGGGGAATGGCTACACCTTC. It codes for CASRSNRGNGYTF.

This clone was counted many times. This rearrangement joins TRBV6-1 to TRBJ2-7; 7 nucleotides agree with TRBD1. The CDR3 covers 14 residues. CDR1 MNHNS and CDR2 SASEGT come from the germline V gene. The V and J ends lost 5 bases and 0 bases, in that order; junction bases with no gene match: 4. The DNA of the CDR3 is TGTGCCAGCAGTTCGACAGGGAGCTCCTACGAGCAGTACTTC. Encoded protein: CASSSTGSSYEQYF.

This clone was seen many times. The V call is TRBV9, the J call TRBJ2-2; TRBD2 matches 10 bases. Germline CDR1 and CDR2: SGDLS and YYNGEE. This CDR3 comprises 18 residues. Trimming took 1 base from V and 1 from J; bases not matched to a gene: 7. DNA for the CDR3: TGTGCCAGCAGCGTACAGTCCCGGACTAGCGGGAACACCGGGGAGCTGTTTTTT. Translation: CASSVQSRTSGNTGELFF.

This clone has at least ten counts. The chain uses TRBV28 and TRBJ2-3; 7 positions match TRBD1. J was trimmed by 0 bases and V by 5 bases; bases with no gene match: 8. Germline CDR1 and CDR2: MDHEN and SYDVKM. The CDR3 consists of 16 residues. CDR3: CASSTNRGPSTDTQYF. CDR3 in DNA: TGTGCCAGCAGTACCAACAGGGGCCCCAGCACAGATACGCAGTATTTT.